The 2 T cell receptor beta chains given below trace back to one sample, sequenced in a study of beta chain features in type 1 diabetes. Findings and caveats of the study: TCRB CDR3s from Type 1 diabetes patients were moderately but significantly shorter in all four CD4+ subsets.

Antigen specificity for these receptors is unknown. Expressed TCRB transcripts got sequenced, as all isolated RNA was reverse transcribed. Repertoires were generated with immunoSEQ multiplex PCR, while TCRdb's copy carries only in-frame clones and drops some. There are about 190,000 clones in the sample; approximately 8.4% occur only once, and 0.5% lies in the top ten. Sequenced material: central memory CD4+ T cells from blood. The receptor set was obtained from a man younger than 35 with type 1 diabetes.

This chain joins TRBV6-5 and TRBJ2-7, with D tentatively TRBD2 (6 bases). V was clipped by 3 bases and J by 4 bases, with 16 bases between them. Germline CDR1 reads MNHEY; CDR2 reads SVGAGI. The CDR3 totals 15 residues. The DNA of the CDR3 is TGTGCCAGCAGTTATAGCCAGGGTGGAGGGTACGAGCAGTACTTC. Its protein product is CASSYSQGGGYEQYF.

Only a few counts were recorded for this clone. The V call is TRBV18, the J call TRBJ2-1; TRBD2 aligns across 13 bases. V shed 8 bases, J shed 9 bases, and the junction held 10 bases outside the gene matches. The CDR3 is 15 residues long. CDR1 and CDR2 (germline): KGHSH, LQKENI. The CDR3 DNA reads as TGTGCCAGCCTTACCGGGACTAGCGGGGCCTCTGAGCAGTTCTTC. It is translated as CASLTGTSGASEQFF.